One T cell receptor beta chain is described in this entry. This entry comes from a study of cytomegalovirus exposure and HLA in healthy donors. Sequencing used immunoSEQ multiplex PCR; TCRdb keeps in-frame clones, though not all of them. The top ten clones hold about 0.8% of a sample with about 360,000 clones, approximately 90% of them seen once. This CDR3 spans 16 amino acids. Looked up from germline, CDR1 is GTSNPN and CDR2 is SVGIG (reference sequence). Trimming removed 4 bases at V and 3 bases at J, with 20 bases between. V usage is TRBV30 and J usage is TRBJ2-3; D perhaps matches TRBD1 (6 bases). Sequencing was done on a sample of PBMCs. This receptor was identified in a woman aged 18-29 years in good health and CMV-seronegative. The chain's CDR3 is CAWKSLGTTGTDTQYF. DNA of the CDR3: TGTGCCTGGAAATCCCTCGGGACAACAGGGACAGATACGCAGTATTTT.